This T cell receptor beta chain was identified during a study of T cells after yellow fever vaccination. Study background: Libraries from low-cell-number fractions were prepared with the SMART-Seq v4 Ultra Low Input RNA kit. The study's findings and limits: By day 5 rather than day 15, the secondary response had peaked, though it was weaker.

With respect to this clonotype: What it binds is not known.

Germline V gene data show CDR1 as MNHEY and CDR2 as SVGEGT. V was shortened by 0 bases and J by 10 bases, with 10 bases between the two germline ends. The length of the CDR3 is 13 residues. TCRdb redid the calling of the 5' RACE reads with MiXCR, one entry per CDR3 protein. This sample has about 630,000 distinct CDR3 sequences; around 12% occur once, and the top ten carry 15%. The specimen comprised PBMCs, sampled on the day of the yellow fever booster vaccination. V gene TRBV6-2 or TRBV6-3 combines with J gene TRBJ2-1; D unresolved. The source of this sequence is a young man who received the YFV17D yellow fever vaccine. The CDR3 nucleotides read TGTGCCAGCAGTTACTCGATAGGTGGGGAGCAGTTCTTC. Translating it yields CASSYSIGGEQFF.